A selection of T cell receptor beta chains follows, all from one sample in a study of OX40 agonist ivuxolimab in advanced cancers. Repertoires were generated with immunoSEQ multiplex PCR, while TCRdb's copy carries only in-frame clones and drops some. The table has more than 60,000 clones, roughly 81% seen once; the top ten hold 5%. The specimen was CD4+ or CD8+ T cells sorted from blood, collected in a trial of the OX40 agonist ivuxolimab. The receptors were sampled from an adult with an advanced solid tumor such as melanoma, head and neck, liver or kidney cancer. Both conserved end residues are part of each CDR3. The order of the fields is D gene, J gene, clone size, V gene, CDR3 length, CDR3 protein, CDR3 DNA. A D gene is named only where the DNA matches it firmly. Only part of the rows carry a size: once, few, many, or a class if the clone is expanded.

>TRBD2|TRBJ2-3|.|TRBV27|17
CASSLYDASGRFDTQYF
TGTGCCAGCAGTTTATATGATGCTAGCGGGAGGTTCGATACGCAGTATTTT
>.|TRBJ1-2|.|TRBV7-2|13
CASSLLTAYGYTF
TGTGCCAGCAGCTTACTAACAGCTTATGGCTACACCTTC
>.|TRBJ1-3|.|TRBV29-1|16
CSVARAGGSSGNTIYF
TGCAGCGTAGCCCGAGCAGGCGGATCCTCTGGAAACACCATATATTTT
>.|TRBJ1-3|few|TRBV30|16
CAWRGKGLLSGNTIYF
TGTGCCTGGAGGGGGAAGGGACTCCTATCTGGAAACACCATATATTTT
>.|TRBJ2-1|.|TRBV4-1|18
CASSQDWWGKTAYNEQFF
TGCGCCAGCAGCCAAGATTGGTGGGGGAAGACTGCCTACAATGAGCAGTTCTTC
>TRBD2|TRBJ2-3|.|TRBV4-1|19
CASSLRRLAAMPSTDTQYF
TGCGCCAGCAGCCTTCGGCGGCTAGCGGCGATGCCTAGCACAGATACGCAGTATTTT
>TRBD2|TRBJ2-3|.|TRBV13|17
CASSPTGLAGDTDTQYF
TGTGCCAGCAGCCCAACGGGACTAGCGGGGGACACAGATACGCAGTATTTT
>.|TRBJ2-7|.|TRBV7-9|12
CASSFPSYEQYF
TGTGCCAGCAGCTTTCCGAGCTACGAGCAGTACTTC
>TRBD1|TRBJ2-5|once|TRBV6-1|15
CASHEDRAAQETQYF
TGTGCCAGCCACGAGGACAGGGCGGCCCAAGAGACCCAGTACTTC
>.|TRBJ2-5|.|TRBV7-2|14
CASSLARRQETQYF
TGTGCCAGCAGCTTAGCGCGTCGGCAAGAGACCCAGTACTTC
>.|TRBJ1-6|.|TRBV6-4|15
CASSDTGTRNSPLHF
TGTGCCAGCAGCGATACCGGGACGCGGAATTCACCCCTCCACTTT
>.|TRBJ1-6|.|TRBV2|16
CASSEQGSLYNSPLHF
TGTGCCAGCAGTGAACAGGGGAGCCTCTATAATTCACCCCTCCACTTT
>.|TRBJ1-6|.|TRBV27|16
CASRSDGDSYNSPLHF
TGTGCCAGCAGATCGGACGGCGACTCCTATAATTCACCCCTCCACTTT
>TRBD2|TRBJ2-4|.|TRBV27|18
CASSLSLSGGASKNIQYF
TGTGCCAGCAGTTTATCTCTGAGCGGGGGGGCTTCCAAAAACATTCAGTACTTC
>.|TRBJ2-1|.|TRBV5-6|15
CASSLGRGAYNEQFF
TGTGCCAGCAGCTTAGGGCGCGGGGCCTACAATGAGCAGTTCTTC